Following are 21 T cell receptor beta chains from one sample sequenced in a study of T cell changes during pregnancy in multiple sclerosis. Repertoires were generated with immunoSEQ multiplex PCR, while TCRdb's copy carries only in-frame clones and drops some. The sample lists 80,000 or so clones, just over 90% occurring once. Source: peripheral blood, taken before pregnancy. Every receptor here comes from a female donor with multiple sclerosis, enrolled in a pregnancy study.

The J gene is TRBJ2-7, the V gene TRBV5-6, with D unresolved. The CDR3 covers 14 residues. V lost 4 bases and J 2 bases, leaving 13 bases between the germline ends. The V gene's germline CDR1 is SGHDT and CDR2 YYEEEE. This CDR3 reads CASSRVAAAYEQYF. CDR3 nucleotide sequence: TGTGCCAGCAGCCGTGTGGCGGCCGCCTACGAGCAGTACTTC.

The chain has TRBV15 and TRBJ1-1; D might be TRBD1 (6 bases). Germline-derived CDR1 and CDR2 are LNHNV and YYDKDF (reference sequence). Trimming removed 0 bases from V and 4 bases from J, with 12 bases in between. The CDR3 runs to 15 residues. The CDR3 coding sequence is TGTGCCACCAGCAGAGAAACAGGGTTAATCACTGAAGCTTTCTTT. Translated, it gives CATSRETGLITEAFF.

V usage is TRBV19 and J usage is TRBJ2-7; D remains unclear. Germline loops: CDR1 LNHDA, CDR2 SQIVND (reference sequence). The CDR3 has 12 residues. The V gene lost 6 bases and the J gene lost 5 bases, with 11 bases spanning the gap. The CDR3 loop is CASSVSGNEQYF. The DNA of the CDR3 is TGTGCCAGTAGCGTCTCGGGTAACGAGCAGTACTTC.

V is TRBV9 and J is TRBJ2-3; D is possibly TRBD1 (6 bases). Germline loops: CDR1 SGDLS, CDR2 YYNGEE. Trimming left V 0 bases short and J 2 bases short, with 10 bases between. The CDR3 sequence is 15 residues long. CDR3 DNA sequence: TGTGCCAGCAGCGTAGTAGGGGGTACCACAGATACGCAGTATTTT. This encodes CASSVVGGTTDTQYF.

The chain has TRBV7-8 and TRBJ2-7; D remains unclear. The germline V and J ends were trimmed by 3 bases and 0 bases, with 15 bases remaining between them. Germline V gene lookup returns CDR1 SGHVS and CDR2 FQNEAQ. CDR3 length: 16 residues. In nucleotides, the CDR3 is TGTGCCAGCAGCTTGCGCCGCGACACTCCCTCCTACGAGCAGTACTTC. This encodes CASSLRRDTPSYEQYF.

The chain carries TRBV5-4 and TRBJ1-5; tentative D call: TRBD1 (5 bases). Between the trimmed V and J ends, which lost 4 bases and 7 bases, there was a span of 18 bases. CDR3 length: 15 amino acids. CDR1 is SGHNT and CDR2 is YYREEE in the germline V gene (reference sequence). CDR3 loop: CASSAGGGGEQPQHF. In nucleotides, the CDR3 is TGTGCCAGCAGCGCCGGGGGGGGAGGGGAACAGCCCCAGCATTTT. Full variable domain (missing parts from reference TRBV5-4 and TRBJ1-5): ETGVTQSPTHLIKTRGQQVTLRCSSQSGHNTVSWYQQALGQGPQFIFQYYREEENGRGNFPPRFSGLQFPNYSSELNVNALELDDSALYLCASSAGGGGEQPQHFGDGTRLSIL.

This chain links TRBV7-2 with TRBJ2-1; perhaps TRBD2 as D (5 bases). The length of the CDR3 is 16 residues. Germline-derived CDR1 and CDR2 are SGHTA and FQGNSA. The V gene lost 5 bases and the J gene lost 5 bases, with 19 bases spanning the gap. The CDR3 DNA follows: TGTGCCAGCAGCCCAGTTAACCGGAGGTGGAACAATGAGCAGTTCTTC. Its translation is CASSPVNRRWNNEQFF. Combining the CDR3 with reference TRBV7-2 and TRBJ2-1 gives the whole variable domain GAGVSQSPSNKVTEKGKDVELRCDPISGHTALYWYRQSLGQGLEFLIYFQGNSAPDKSGLPSDRFSAERTGGSVSTLTIQRTQQEDSAVYLCASSPVNRRWNNEQFFGPGTRLTVL.

The CDR3 region is CSVFGPSLAGAADTQYF. The CDR3 DNA sequence: TGCAGCGTTTTTGGCCCATCACTAGCGGGGGCGGCAGATACGCAGTATTTT. The chain recombines TRBV29-1 with TRBJ2-3; 11 nucleotides match TRBD2. The trim removed 5 bases at V and 4 bases at J, leaving 14 bases unmatched. The CDR3 is 17 amino acids. Germline lookup yields CDR1 SQVTM and CDR2 ANQGSEA.

The V and J genes are TRBV5-1 and TRBJ1-1, with D possibly TRBD1 on 5 matching bases. The CDR3 spans 12 residues. The ends were cut back, 4 bases at V and 9 bases at J, with 13 bases in the middle. Per the germline V gene, CDR1 is SGHRS and CDR2 is YFSETQ. The DNA for the CDR3 is TGCGCCAGCAGCCCTGGGGGGGAGAAAGCTTTCTTT. This codes for CASSPGGEKAFF.

The chain employs TRBV9 and TRBJ2-3; 9 bases map to TRBD2. This CDR3 has 15 amino acids. Trimming took 4 bases from V and 1 from J; bases not matched to a gene: 4. Germline CDR1 is SGDLS and CDR2 is YYNGEE. The chain's CDR3 is CASSSKRGGTDTQYF. The CDR3 region has the DNA TGTGCCAGCAGCTCCAAGCGGGGGGGCACAGATACGCAGTATTTT.

V is TRBV21-1 and J is TRBJ1-5. TRBV21-1 is designated a pseudogene. The CDR3 runs to 15 residues. CDR3 in amino acids: CASSKFGVSNQPQHF. CDR3 in DNA: TGTGCCAGCAGCAAATTCGGGGTTAGCAATCAGCCCCAGCATTTT.

The J gene is TRBJ2-1, the V gene TRBV11-3; tentative D call: TRBD1 (5 bases). The CDR3 contains 13 residues. Trimming shortened V by 1 base and J by 5 bases, and 6 bases separated the two germline ends. Per germline, CDR1 SGHNT and CDR2 YENEEA. The CDR3 bases are TGTGCCAGCAGCTTAGGACAGAACAATGAGCAGTTCTTC. It translates to CASSLGQNNEQFF.

The gene calls are TRBV6-1 and TRBJ2-1, with 7 bases matching TRBD1. The V and J ends lost 6 bases and 9 bases, in that order; junction bases with no gene match: 8. The CDR3 has 13 amino acids. Germline V gene lookup returns CDR1 MNHNS and CDR2 SASEGT. The CDR3 sequence is CASRATGVPEQFF. The CDR3 DNA is TGTGCCAGCAGGGCTACAGGGGTGCCTGAGCAGTTCTTC.

This chain joins TRBV6-6 and TRBJ1-4; TRBD1 is a possible D gene (6 bases). The V end was cut by 9 bases, the J end by 3 bases, with 14 bases between. The CDR3 is made up of 14 amino acids. Germline V gene sequence: CDR1 MNHNY, CDR2 SVGAGI (reference sequence). DNA for the CDR3: TGTGCCAGTACCCGGGGGGCGGCTAATGAAAAACTGTTTTTT. Protein sequence: CASTRGAANEKLFF.

The J gene is TRBJ2-7, the V gene TRBV6-6; 11 positions agree with TRBD1. CDR1 and CDR2 from the germline V gene are MNHNY and SVGAGI (reference sequence). The ends lost 7 bases at V and 7 bases at J; junction bases unmatched: 15. The CDR3 loop spans 16 amino acids. CDR3 region: CASTPADRGPSWEQYF. In nucleotides, the CDR3 is TGTGCCAGCACCCCGGCGGACAGGGGGCCGTCGTGGGAGCAGTACTTC.

The rearrangement uses TRBV14 and TRBJ1-2, with D possibly matching TRBD1 (5 bases). The CDR3 loop spans 13 amino acids. The V and J ends lost 4 bases and 3 bases respectively, with 9 bases between them. Germline lookup yields CDR1 SGHDN and CDR2 FVKESK. Here the CDR3 reads CASSPGWDYGYTF. The CDR3 coding sequence is TGTGCCAGCAGCCCAGGGTGGGACTATGGCTACACCTTC.

The chain joins TRBV13 to TRBJ2-2, with 12 positions matching TRBD1. The CDR3 has 19 residues. From germline, CDR1 is PRHDT and CDR2 FYEKMQ (reference sequence). With 4 bases clipped from V and 3 bases from J, the junction kept 12 bases outside the gene matches. DNA for the CDR3: TGTGCCAGCAGCTCAGTTCTTGAGGGACAGGGGGCCGACACCGGGGAGCTGTTTTTT. Protein product: CASSSVLEGQGADTGELFF. The full variable domain, its missing parts supplied by reference TRBV13 and TRBJ2-2, is AAGVIQSPRHLIKEKRETATLKCYPIPRHDTVYWYQQGPGQDPQFLISFYEKMQSDKGSIPDRFSAQQFSDYHSELNMSSLELGDSALYFCASSSVLEGQGADTGELFFGEGSRLTVL.

This chain links TRBV7-9 with TRBJ1-4; D perhaps matches TRBD1 (6 bases). From germline, CDR1 is SEHNR and CDR2 FQNEAQ (reference sequence). The V end was cut by 5 bases, the J end by 6 bases, with 16 bases between. The length of the CDR3 is 15 residues. As DNA, the CDR3 is TGTGCCAGCAGCCCCCGGGACATGTGGGATGAAAAACTGTTTTTT. It specifies CASSPRDMWDEKLFF.

J is TRBJ2-7 and V is TRBV30, with 8 bases identical to TRBD2. V was clipped by 2 bases and J by 7 bases; unmatched bases: 16. The CDR3 length is 16 residues. The germline V gene has CDR1 GTSNPN and CDR2 SVGIG (reference sequence). For the CDR3, the DNA is TGTGCCTGGAGTCAACGTTCGGGACTAGTATCTCCTGAGCAGTACTTC. Protein: CAWSQRSGLVSPEQYF.

V usage is TRBV5-6 and J usage is TRBJ1-2, with 8 bases fitting TRBD1. This CDR3 spans 14 amino acids. Per the germline V gene, CDR1 is SGHDT and CDR2 is YYEEEE. Trimming removed 5 bases from V and 7 bases from J; junction bases left unmatched: 10. CDR3 residues: CASSPTGDESGYTF. The CDR3 bases are TGTGCCAGCAGTCCGACAGGGGATGAGAGTGGCTACACCTTC.

The V and J genes are TRBV9 and TRBJ2-7; tentative D call: TRBD2 (5 bases). The CDR3 has 13 residues. Germline V CDR1 and CDR2: SGDLS, YYNGEE. Trimming stripped 1 base from V and 3 bases from J, with 8 bases between. The CDR3 DNA sequence: TGTGCCAGCAGCGTAAGCGGAAACTACGAGCAGTACTTC. Amino acid sequence: CASSVSGNYEQYF.